What follows describes a single TCR beta chain. What it recognizes is unknown. Barcoded TCR alpha and TCR beta cDNA libraries with UMIs came from 5'RACE using constant-segment primers. TCRdb re-called the 5' RACE reads through MiXCR, storing one row per CDR3 protein. The sample includes 470,000 or so distinct CDR3 sequences, 15% to 20% seen only once; the top ten take around 8.4%. The length of the CDR3 is 12 residues. Deletions cut 6 bases from V and 1 base from J, with 8 bases between. Germline V gene lookup returns CDR1 SQVTM and CDR2 ANQGSEA. The sample originates from a study of T-cell memory formation after mild COVID-19. Study in general: Most TCR clusters belonged to a single donor.

Findings and limits, study-wide: Contracting clones localized mainly to CM and EM when CD4+ and mainly to EMRA when CD8+.

The sequence was collected from an adult woman who had mild COVID-19 (a few samples of this study predate the infection). Cell type and time point are not known. Sequenced input: PBMCs or a T cell subset sorted from them (not recorded which). The chain is built from TRBV29-1 and TRBJ2-3; D unclear. The CDR3, as DNA: TGCAGCGTGCGCCGCGGCACAGATACGCAGTATTTT. It specifies CSVRRGTDTQYF.